The 14 T cell receptor beta chains below all came from one sample that was sequenced in a study of T cells after posttransplantation cyclophosphamide. The protocol was immunoSEQ multiplex PCR, while the TCRdb copy is restricted to in-frame clones and leaves out a portion. The repertoire holds roughly 30,000 clones, around nine tenths seen once, with roughly 0.23% in the top ten. The naive gate required viable CD3+CD4+ or CD3+CD8+ cells with CCR7+CD45RA+CD45RO-CD95-CD27+CD28+ phenotype. The specimen sequenced was naive CD4+ T cells sorted from PBMCs. These receptor sequences come from a woman aged 55-75 years in good health, CMV-negative, and a related stem cell transplant donor.

The genes are TRBV7-2 and TRBJ1-2, with a weak D call TRBD1 (5 bases). The CDR3 totals 14 residues. The V and J ends lost 1 base and 8 bases respectively, with 14 bases between them. Germline CDR1 reads SGHTA; CDR2 reads FQGNSA. The CDR3 DNA reads as TGTGCCAGCAGCTTAGAACAAGGGGTTGGCGGCTACACCTTC. Translation gives CASSLEQGVGGYTF. Together with reference TRBV7-2 and TRBJ1-2, the CDR3 gives the full variable domain: GAGVSQSPSNKVTEKGKDVELRCDPISGHTALYWYRQSLGQGLEFLIYFQGNSAPDKSGLPSDRFSAERTGGSVSTLTIQRTQQEDSAVYLCASSLEQGVGGYTFGSGTRLTVV.

The chain has TRBV4-2 and TRBJ1-2, with TRBD1 as a possible D gene (6 bases). V lost 6 bases to trimming and J lost 0 bases, with 11 bases between them. There are 14 residues in the CDR3. Germline V gene lookup returns CDR1 LGHNA and CDR2 YNFKEQ. DNA for the CDR3: TGTGCCAGCAGTCCCGACAGGACTAACTATGGCTACACCTTC. Its protein product is CASSPDRTNYGYTF.

The chain combines TRBV7-9 with TRBJ2-3; 9 nucleotides line up with TRBD2. Germline CDR1 SEHNR, CDR2 FQNEAQ (reference sequence). This CDR3 comprises 17 residues. Trimming took 3 bases from V and 5 from J; bases not matched to a gene: 12. In DNA form, the CDR3 reads TGTGCCAGCAGCTTTCGGGTGACCAGCGGGGGGCTAGATACGCAGTATTTT. Encoded protein: CASSFRVTSGGLDTQYF. Combining the CDR3 with reference TRBV7-9 and TRBJ2-3 gives the whole variable domain DTGVSQNPRHKITKRGQNVTFRCDPISEHNRLYWYRQTLGQGPEFLTYFQNEAQLEKSRLLSDRFSAERPKGSFSTLEIQRTEQGDSAMYLCASSFRVTSGGLDTQYFGPGTRLTVL.

CDR3 amino acids: CASSFRGGRSPLHF. In DNA form, the CDR3 reads TGTGCCAGCAGTTTCCGGGGCGGGAGATCACCCCTCCACTTT. The chain recombines TRBV27 with TRBJ1-6; tentatively, D is TRBD1 (5 bases). V lost 3 bases to trimming and J lost 10 bases, with 13 bases between them. Germline values: CDR1 MNHEY, CDR2 SMNVEV (reference sequence). CDR3 length: 14 amino acids.

The V call is TRBV28, the J call TRBJ1-1; D possibly corresponds to TRBD1 (5 bases). V lost 3 bases, J lost 1 base, and 12 bases lay in between. Germline lookup yields CDR1 MDHEN and CDR2 SYDVKM. The CDR3 totals 15 residues. As DNA, the CDR3 is TGTGCCAGCAGTTTCCCCCGGGGGGGGAACACTGAAGCTTTCTTT. Its translation is CASSFPRGGNTEAFF.

This chain links TRBV23-1 with TRBJ2-5; D perhaps matches TRBD1 (6 bases). TRBV23-1 qualifies as an ORF whose function is uncertain. V was clipped by 6 bases and J by 2 bases, with 16 bases between them. The CDR3 has 15 amino acids. CDR3 loop: CASSLTGNFQETQYF. The CDR3, as DNA: TGCGCCAGCAGCCTTACAGGGAATTTTCAAGAGACCCAGTACTTC.

The rearrangement links TRBV5-1 to TRBJ1-2, with a tentative D call TRBD1 (6 bases). The CDR3 is 15 amino acids. The germline gives CDR1 SGHRS, CDR2 YFSETQ. Trimming took off 4 bases at V and 4 bases at J, with 17 bases between the two ends. CDR3 amino acids: CASSPQGSNGYGYTF. CDR3 coding DNA: TGCGCCAGCAGCCCTCAGGGGTCGAATGGCTATGGCTACACCTTC.

The J gene is TRBJ1-6, the V gene TRBV19; the match to TRBD1 covers 7 bases. V was pared by 8 bases and J by 7 bases, with 11 bases of the junction left unmatched. The CDR3 is made up of 15 amino acids. Germline V lookup: CDR1 LNHDA, CDR2 SQIVND (reference sequence). The DNA of the CDR3 is TGTGCCAGTCGTGGCGACAGGGCCTCCAATTCACCCCTCCACTTT. It translates to CASRGDRASNSPLHF.

The V and J genes are TRBV7-9 and TRBJ1-1; perhaps TRBD1 as D (6 bases). CDR3 size: 14 residues. V was cut by 6 bases and J by 1 base, with 12 bases left in between. CDR1 is SEHNR, CDR2 FQNEAQ, per germline (reference sequence). The DNA of the CDR3 is TGTGCCAGCAGACCCCAACAGGGGAACACTGAAGCTTTCTTT. Encoded protein: CASRPQQGNTEAFF. The variable domain in full, completed from reference TRBV7-9 and TRBJ1-1, reads DTGVSQNPRHKITKRGQNVTFRCDPISEHNRLYWYRQTLGQGPEFLTYFQNEAQLEKSRLLSDRFSAERPKGSFSTLEIQRTEQGDSAMYLCASRPQQGNTEAFFGQGTRLTVV.

CDR3 in amino acids: CALRRHSGGYGYTF. CDR3 coding DNA: TGTGCCTTGAGGAGACACAGCGGAGGTTATGGCTACACCTTC. This chain joins TRBV30 and TRBJ1-2, with D unresolved. This CDR3 spans 14 amino acids. Trimming left V 7 bases short and J 5 bases short, with 20 bases between. Germline assignment: CDR1 GTSNPN and CDR2 SVGIG (reference sequence).

The V and J genes are TRBV9 and TRBJ2-2; the match to TRBD2 covers 7 bases. CDR1 SGDLS and CDR2 YYNGEE come from the germline V gene. After removal of 0 bases from V and 8 bases from J, the junction contained 10 bases not matched to a gene. This CDR3 has 16 residues. The CDR3: CASSVGYRDGRGELFF. CDR3 nucleotide sequence: TGTGCCAGCAGCGTAGGCTACCGGGACGGGAGGGGGGAGCTGTTTTTT. Filled out from reference TRBV9 and TRBJ2-2, the complete variable domain reads DSGVTQTPKHLITATGQRVTLRCSPRSGDLSVYWYQQSLDQGLQFLIQYYNGEERAKGNILERFSAQQFPDLHSELNLSSLELGDSALYFCASSVGYRDGRGELFFGEGSRLTVL.

The chain employs TRBV6-5 and TRBJ2-5; maybe TRBD2 (6 bases). This CDR3 is built from 13 residues. The V gene's germline CDR1 is MNHEY and CDR2 SVGAGI. The V and J ends lost 8 bases and 4 bases respectively, with 14 bases between them. This CDR3 is CASGFGGGETQYF. The DNA of the CDR3 is TGTGCCAGCGGTTTCGGGGGAGGAGAGACCCAGTACTTC.

The chain is built from TRBV5-1 and TRBJ2-2, with D maybe TRBD2 (6 bases). Trimming removed 0 bases at V and 0 bases at J, with 9 bases between. Germline V lookup: CDR1 SGHRS, CDR2 YFSETQ. This CDR3 is built from 16 residues. The DNA of the CDR3 is TGCGCCAGCAGCTTGGAAGGCGGGACGAACACCGGGGAGCTGTTTTTT. This sequence encodes CASSLEGGTNTGELFF.

The sample holds a few counts of this clone. This rearrangement joins TRBV7-2 to TRBJ1-3, with TRBD1 as a possible D gene (6 bases). Deletions cut 5 bases from V and 1 base from J, with 12 bases between. The CDR3 is 15 residues long. CDR1 is SGHTA, CDR2 FQGNSA, per germline. In nucleotides, the CDR3 is TGTGCCAGCAGCCCACTTACAGGGTCTGGAAACACCATATATTTT. Its translation: CASSPLTGSGNTIYF.